Listed below are T cell receptor beta chains from one sample, sequenced in a study of blood T cell repertoires in COVID-19. Profiled with immunoSEQ multiplex PCR; TCRdb holds only in-frame clones, not every one. The table shows 250,000 to 300,000 clones, with 83% occurring only once. Sequenced input: peripheral blood. The source is a man aged 60 to 75 who had recovered from COVID-19. Both conserved end residues are part of each CDR3. The D gene is left open where the match is weak. Clone size appears in some rows only: once, few, many, or a class for an expanded clone.

CDR3 protein	CDR3 DNA	D gene	J gene	clone size	V gene
CASSYGSVGSYEQYF	TGTGCCAGCAGTTACGGTAGCGTGGGCTCCTACGAGCAGTACTTC	.	TRBJ2-7	few	TRBV6-5
CASSRPSGLAGGEDTQYF	TGTGCCAGCAGCCGCCCCTCGGGACTAGCGGGAGGGGAAGATACGCAGTATTTT	TRBD2	TRBJ2-3	.	TRBV14
CASTSFSRDNEQFF	TGTGCCAGCACCTCTTTCTCCAGGGACAATGAGCAGTTCTTC	.	TRBJ2-1	.	TRBV6-5
CASSSLRNQPQHF	TGTGCCAGCAGCTCTCTCAGGAATCAGCCCCAGCATTTT	.	TRBJ1-5	.	TRBV7-2
CASSEASGNTGELFF	TGTGCCAGCAGCGAGGCTAGCGGTAACACCGGGGAGCTGTTTTTT	TRBD2	TRBJ2-2	.	TRBV11-3
CASSQPGRSDTDTQYF	TGTGCCAGCAGCCAACCGGGGAGGTCGGACACAGATACGCAGTATTTT	.	TRBJ2-3	.	TRBV5-6
CASSPGTNQPQHF	TGTGCCAGCTCACCAGGCACCAATCAGCCCCAGCATTTT	.	TRBJ1-5	.	TRBV18
CASSDPGPRKETQYF	TGTGCCAGCAGTGACCCAGGCCCAAGGAAGGAGACCCAGTACTTC	.	TRBJ2-5	.	TRBV25-1
CASSPRGGGTSKNNEQFF	TGCGCCAGCAGCCCAAGGGGAGGTGGGACTAGCAAAAACAATGAGCAGTTCTTC	TRBD2	TRBJ2-1	.	TRBV4-1
CASSQGTAWAKFRSNTEAFF	TGTGCCAGCAGCCAAGGGACAGCCTGGGCCAAATTTCGGTCGAACACTGAAGCTTTCTTT	.	TRBJ1-1	.	TRBV14
CSVEIGQGGLNEQFF	TGCAGCGTTGAGATTGGACAGGGTGGATTGAATGAGCAGTTCTTC	TRBD1	TRBJ2-1	.	TRBV29-1
CASRITGVGTEAFF	TGTGCCAGCAGAATTACGGGGGTAGGCACTGAAGCTTTCTTT	.	TRBJ1-1	.	TRBV2